This T cell receptor (beta chain) was sequenced during a study of blood T cells in healthy people across ages. The study's findings and limits: Long-lived donors carried more naive CD4+ cells and greater diversity than aged donors. Underestimates were what the diversity estimates from one million T cells were considered to be. The recorded TCR beta diversity per million T cells decreased in a roughly linear manner with age.

In this sample, this clonotype is medium-sized (0.01 to 0.1%). The target antigen is unknown. Sample-barcoded 5' priming and a J-beta primer mix drove a second PCR of roughly 7 to 11 cycles. All cDNA molecules were each tagged by a template-switch adaptor with 12 random nucleotides. One entry per CDR3 protein, called by TCRdb with MiXCR from the 5' RACE reads. The data contain approximately 290,000 distinct CDR3 sequences, around 30% of them singletons. The source material was blood. The TCR sequence derives from a woman in her 70s in good health.

CDR3 sequence: CASKASEDNEQFF. The CDR3 DNA is TGTGCCAGCAAGGCTAGCGAGGACAATGAGCAGTTCTTC. V usage is TRBV27 and J usage is TRBJ2-1, with TRBD2 as a possible D gene (6 bases). Per germline, CDR1 MNHEY and CDR2 SMNVEV (reference sequence). V was cut by 7 bases and J by 5 bases, with 12 bases left in between. CDR3 length equals 13 residues.